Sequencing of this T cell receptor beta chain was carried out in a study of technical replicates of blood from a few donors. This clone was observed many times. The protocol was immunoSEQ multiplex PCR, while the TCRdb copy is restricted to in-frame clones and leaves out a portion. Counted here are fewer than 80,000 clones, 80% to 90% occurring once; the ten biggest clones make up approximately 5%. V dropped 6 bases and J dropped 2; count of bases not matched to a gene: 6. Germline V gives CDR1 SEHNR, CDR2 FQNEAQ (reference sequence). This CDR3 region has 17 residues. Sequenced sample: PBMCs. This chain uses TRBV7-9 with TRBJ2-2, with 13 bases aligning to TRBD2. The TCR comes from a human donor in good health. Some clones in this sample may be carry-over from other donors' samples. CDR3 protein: CASRPGTSGINTGELFF. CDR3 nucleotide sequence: TGTGCCAGCAGACCCGGGACTAGCGGGATCAACACCGGGGAGCTGTTTTTT.